This passage covers 14 T cell receptor beta chains from one sample sequenced in a study of blood T cell repertoires in COVID-19. The repertoire was sequenced with immunoSEQ multiplex PCR; TCRdb's copy has only in-frame clones and lacks some. The data contain 150,000 to 200,000 clones, over 70% of them singletons. The sequenced sample was PBMCs or T cells enriched from blood (not recorded which). These receptors came from a man aged 65 to 79 who had been exposed to COVID-19.

This clone was observed a single time. The V call is TRBV12-2, the J call TRBJ1-1; the table's D call, TRBD1, was not checked against the DNA. TRBV12-2 is noted as a pseudogene. The CDR3 has 15 residues. The CDR3 loop is CASRATGAQDTEAFF. The CDR3 region has the DNA TGTGCAAGTCGAGCCACAGGGGCGCAGGACACTGAAGCTTTCTTT.

The chain joins TRBV14 to TRBJ2-5; D remains ambiguous. The CDR3 length is 12 residues. Germline assignment: CDR1 SGHDN and CDR2 FVKESK. Trimming took 2 bases from V and 5 from J, leaving 6 bases between them. CDR3 sequence (DNA): TGTGCCAGCAGCCAAAACCGGGAGACCCAGTACTTC. Residues: CASSQNRETQYF. Looking up the rest from reference TRBV14 and TRBJ2-5 gives the full variable domain: EAGVTQFPSHSVIEKGQTVTLRCDPISGHDNLYWYRRVMGKEIKFLLHFVKESKQDESGMPNNRFLAERTGGTYSTLKVQPAELEDSGVYFCASSQNRETQYFGPGTRLLVL.

This sequence joins TRBV27 and TRBJ1-1; 7 bases match TRBD1. Germline lookup yields CDR1 MNHEY and CDR2 SMNVEV (reference sequence). This CDR3 contains 13 residues. J lost 7 bases, V lost 3 bases, and 5 bases had no gene match. The CDR3 protein is CASSLEGTDEAFF. In DNA form, the CDR3 reads TGTGCCAGCAGTTTGGAAGGGACAGATGAAGCTTTCTTT.

A note on this clone: The sample contains more than one DNA sequence encoding this CDR3. The CDR3 loop reads CAISGTGNTEAFF. The CDR3 DNA sequence: TGTGCCATCAGCGGCACAGGGAACACTGAAGCTTTCTTT. V usage is TRBV10-3 and J usage is TRBJ1-1; possibly TRBD1 for D (5 bases). In germline, CDR1 is ENHRY, CDR2 SYGVKD. The CDR3 runs to 13 residues. The V and J ends lost 6 bases and 1 base respectively, with 9 bases between them.

J is TRBJ2-7 and V is TRBV5-1, with no clear D. Germline lookup yields CDR1 SGHRS and CDR2 YFSETQ. This CDR3 comprises 12 residues. Between the trimmed V and J ends, which lost 4 bases and 5 bases, there was a span of 10 bases. CDR3 residues: CASSPQANEQYF. CDR3 nucleotide sequence: TGCGCCAGCAGCCCGCAAGCGAACGAGCAGTACTTC.

The rearrangement uses TRBV30 and TRBJ1-5; D call uncertain. The CDR3 has 13 amino acids. The V end lost 1 base, the J end lost 1 base, and 5 bases lay between the germline ends. The germline V gene encodes CDR1 GTSNPN and CDR2 SVGIG (reference sequence). The DNA for the CDR3 is TGTGCCTGGAGTGACGGGAGCAATCAGCCCCAGCATTTT. It encodes CAWSDGSNQPQHF.

This clone was counted a few times. V usage is TRBV30 and J usage is TRBJ1-2, with 7 bases fitting TRBD1. Trimming removed 7 bases from V and 2 bases from J; junction bases left unmatched: 7. Germline V gene sequence: CDR1 GTSNPN, CDR2 SVGIG (reference sequence). This CDR3 comprises 13 residues. The CDR3 reads CASTGALNYGYTF. CDR3 sequence (DNA): TGTGCCTCCACAGGGGCCCTCAACTATGGCTACACCTTC.

The V call is TRBV18, the J call TRBJ2-7, with TRBD1 matching 8 bases. The CDR3 length is 14 residues. CDR1 KGHSH and CDR2 LQKENI come from the germline V gene. The V gene end was trimmed by 2 bases and the J gene end by 5 bases; junction bases not matched to a gene: 5. CDR3 loop: CASSPLDREDEQYF. The CDR3 DNA sequence: TGTGCCAGCTCACCATTGGACAGGGAGGACGAGCAGTACTTC.

The V gene is TRBV27, the J gene TRBJ2-7; TRBD1 agrees at 10 bases. The trim removed 7 bases at V and 6 bases at J, leaving 12 bases unmatched. The CDR3 extends over 15 amino acids. Germline V gene lookup returns CDR1 MNHEY and CDR2 SMNVEV (reference sequence). The CDR3 sequence: CASTWASGTGVEQYF. The CDR3 DNA follows: TGTGCCAGCACCTGGGCGTCCGGGACAGGGGTCGAGCAGTACTTC.

The V and J genes are TRBV15 and TRBJ2-7; TRBD1 aligns across 10 bases. The germline V gene encodes CDR1 LNHNV and CDR2 YYDKDF (reference sequence). The CDR3 is 14 residues long. With V trimmed by 2 bases and J by 4 bases, 2 bases remained unmatched. CDR3 region: CATSRSGQGYEQYF. In DNA, the CDR3 is TGTGCCACCAGCAGATCGGGACAGGGGTACGAGCAGTACTTC.

For the CDR3, the DNA is TGTGCCAGCAGCTTAAGCGGGAGCTACAATGAGCAGTTCTTC. Protein product: CASSLSGSYNEQFF. J is TRBJ2-1 and V is TRBV7-2, with 8 bases aligning to TRBD2. This CDR3 has 14 amino acids. After removal of 2 bases from V and 3 bases from J, the junction contained 0 bases not matched to a gene. The germline CDR1 and CDR2 sequences are SGHTA and FQGNSA. Full variable domain (rest looked up from reference TRBV7-2 and TRBJ2-1): GAGVSQSPSNKVTEKGKDVELRCDPISGHTALYWYRQSLGQGLEFLIYFQGNSAPDKSGLPSDRFSAERTGGSVSTLTIQRTQQEDSAVYLCASSLSGSYNEQFFGPGTRLTVL.

This sequence joins TRBV7-9 and TRBJ2-3; 12 bases are shared with TRBD1. The junction had 10 bases not matched to a gene; V was cut back by 5 bases and J by 1 base. Germline values: CDR1 SEHNR, CDR2 FQNEAQ (reference sequence). The CDR3 runs 18 residues. CDR3 in DNA: TGTGCCAGCAGCCCCGGGACAGGGGGCTTTAGGGGCACAGATACGCAGTATTTT. Translating gives CASSPGTGGFRGTDTQYF.

The V call is TRBV11-2, the J call TRBJ2-7; D unclear. The length of the CDR3 is 15 residues. V shed 1 base and J shed 2 bases, with 12 bases lying between them. Germline lookup yields CDR1 SGHAT and CDR2 FQNNGV. CDR3 loop: CASSLVAAPAYEQYF. In DNA, the CDR3 is TGTGCCAGCAGCTTAGTGGCCGCTCCAGCCTACGAGCAGTACTTC.

This chain uses TRBV12-3 or TRBV12-4 with TRBJ1-4; D call uncertain. V was cut by 9 bases and J by 5 bases, with 7 bases left in between. This CDR3 is built from 11 residues. The CDR3 protein is CARGGNEKLFF. The CDR3 DNA reads as TGTGCCAGGGGCGGGAATGAAAAACTGTTTTTT.